The 21 T cell receptor beta chains below come from one sample, sequenced in a study of cytomegalovirus exposure and HLA in healthy donors. The PCR had 60 Vbeta and 13 Jbeta primers. The assay was immunoSEQ multiplex PCR, and TCRdb's table has in-frame clones only and misses some. The sample has roughly 80,000 clones; about 76% are singletons. The sequenced material came from PBMCs. All receptors derive from a male donor in good health and CMV-seropositive.

This clone has just one count. The V call is TRBV28, the J call TRBJ1-2, with D possibly TRBD1 on 6 matching bases. CDR1 is MDHEN, CDR2 SYDVKM, per germline. CDR3 length equals 13 residues. Trimming pared 11 bases from V and 3 bases from J, leaving 16 bases between. CDR3 bases: TGTGCCGCCCGAGGGGGGGCTTACTATGGCTACACCTTC. Encoded protein: CAARGGAYYGYTF.

The chain couples TRBV28 to TRBJ1-4; D uncertain. This CDR3 has 15 amino acids. Germline assignment: CDR1 MDHEN and CDR2 SYDVKM. Trimming removed 4 bases from V and 2 bases from J, with 11 bases in between. The CDR3 DNA reads TGTGCCAGCAGTTCCTACGGTGTCACTAATGAAAAACTGTTTTTT. As protein: CASSSYGVTNEKLFF.

V and J are TRBV2 and TRBJ1-6, with D possibly matching TRBD1 (5 bases). V dropped 5 bases and J dropped 1 base, with 6 bases sitting between them. The CDR3 spans 14 residues. Germline-derived CDR1 and CDR2 are SNHLY and FYNNEI. CDR3 nucleotides: TGTGCCAGCAGTCGACAGTCCTATAATTCACCCCTCCACTTT. As protein: CASSRQSYNSPLHF.

The gene calls are TRBV2 and TRBJ1-1, with 7 nucleotides matching TRBD1. The germline V gene encodes CDR1 SNHLY and CDR2 FYNNEI. The CDR3 covers 15 residues. Unmatched junction bases numbered 4, after V lost 0 bases and J lost 3 bases. CDR3 sequence (DNA): TGTGCCAGCAGTGAAGCTAGGGGGCGGGACACTGAAGCTTTCTTT. It codes for CASSEARGRDTEAFF.

This rearrangement joins TRBV11-2 to TRBJ2-1; D unclear. The germline CDR1 and CDR2 sequences are SGHAT and FQNNGV. Deletions cut 1 base from V and 9 bases from J, with 10 bases between. There are 13 residues in the CDR3. CDR3 in amino acids: CASSLGPPSEQFF. DNA for the CDR3: TGTGCCAGCAGCTTAGGTCCCCCATCTGAGCAGTTCTTC.

This rearrangement joins TRBV28 to TRBJ2-7; 7 positions agree with TRBD1. The CDR3 has 14 residues. With 6 bases clipped from V and 7 bases from J, the junction kept 12 bases outside the gene matches. Per germline, CDR1 MDHEN and CDR2 SYDVKM. This CDR3 reads CASSQTGRGLEQYF. The DNA for the CDR3 is TGTGCCAGCAGCCAGACAGGGAGAGGTTTAGAGCAGTACTTC.

The table lists this clone with a few counts. V usage is TRBV7-6 and J usage is TRBJ2-7; D remains ambiguous. CDR1 is SGHVS and CDR2 is FNYEAQ in the germline V gene. The V end lost 4 bases, the J end lost 4 bases, and 11 bases lay between the germline ends. There are 13 residues in the CDR3. CDR3: CASSSTSNYEQYF. CDR3 nucleotides: TGTGCCAGCAGCTCGACTTCGAATTACGAGCAGTACTTC.

A few counts support this clone. This sequence joins TRBV10-3 and TRBJ2-7; D call uncertain. Germline loops: CDR1 ENHRY, CDR2 SYGVKD. Trimming cost V 7 bases and J 2 bases, with 12 bases left between them. CDR3 length equals 13 residues. The chain's CDR3 is CAITSGSPYEQYF. The CDR3 DNA reads TGTGCCATCACTTCCGGGTCGCCCTACGAGCAGTACTTC.

The genes are TRBV27 and TRBJ1-3, with 7 bases that match TRBD1. Germline V gene data show CDR1 as MNHEY and CDR2 as SMNVEV (reference sequence). The CDR3 sequence is 15 residues long. The V gene end was trimmed by 6 bases and the J gene end by 0 bases; junction bases not matched to a gene: 5. The CDR3 region is CASSRQGNSGNTIYF. The CDR3 DNA sequence: TGTGCCAGCAGCCGACAGGGTAACTCTGGAAACACCATATATTTT.

The chain combines TRBV27 with TRBJ2-2; 11 positions agree with TRBD1. Germline V gene data show CDR1 as MNHEY and CDR2 as SMNVEV (reference sequence). Unmatched junction bases numbered 9, after V lost 2 bases and J lost 7 bases. The CDR3 spans 17 residues. CDR3 bases: TGTGCCAGCAGTTTAGGACCTGGGACAGGGGGTGTCGGGGAGCTGTTTTTT. Translation: CASSLGPGTGGVGELFF.

This clone was seen only a few times. The CDR3 is CSVATGVYEKLFF. CDR3 coding DNA: TGCAGCGTAGCGACAGGGGTTTATGAAAAACTGTTTTTT. This chain connects TRBV29-1 to TRBJ1-4; 8 positions agree with TRBD1. The CDR3 consists of 13 residues. Germline values: CDR1 SQVTM, CDR2 ANQGSEA. Trimming at V came to 6 bases and at J to 6 bases, leaving 6 bases not matched to a gene.

The CDR3 DNA reads as TGTGCCACTACCATGGGGACACCGGGATTCTACGAGCAGTACTTC. It codes for CATTMGTPGFYEQYF. This chain links TRBV15 with TRBJ2-7; perhaps TRBD1 as D (6 bases). V lost 9 bases and J 3 bases, leaving 21 bases between the germline ends. Germline CDR1 LNHNV, CDR2 YYDKDF (reference sequence). The CDR3 totals 15 residues.

The chain couples TRBV28 to TRBJ2-7; D unresolved. The CDR3 is 13 residues long. With 10 bases removed from V and 0 bases from J, the gap between germline ends came to 13 bases. CDR1 MDHEN and CDR2 SYDVKM come from the germline V gene. The CDR3 reads CAIKDSSSYEQYF. The CDR3 DNA reads as TGTGCCATCAAAGACTCCAGCTCCTACGAGCAGTACTTC. Full variable domain (remainder filled in from reference TRBV28 and TRBJ2-7): DVKVTQSSRYLVKRTGEKVFLECVQDMDHENMFWYRQDPGLGLRLIYFSYDVKMKEKGDIPEGYSVSREKKERFSLILESASTNQTSMYLCAIKDSSSYEQYFGPGTRLTVT.

V usage is TRBV6-5 and J usage is TRBJ1-6; TRBD1 agrees at 10 bases. Unmatched junction bases numbered 2, after V lost 6 bases and J lost 6 bases. Germline CDR1 MNHEY, CDR2 SVGAGI. CDR3 length: 14 residues. The CDR3 bases are TGTGCCAGCAGGTGGGACAGGGGTAATTCACCCCTCCACTTT. Residues: CASRWDRGNSPLHF.

V gene TRBV30 combines with J gene TRBJ2-7; no clear D. Trimming removed 1 base from V and 4 bases from J, with 11 bases in between. Germline lookup yields CDR1 GTSNPN and CDR2 SVGIG (reference sequence). CDR3 size: 13 residues. The CDR3 DNA sequence: TGTGCCTGGAGTGGGGCCCCCCCATACGAGCAGTACTTC. The encoded protein is CAWSGAPPYEQYF.

The chain is built from TRBV15 and TRBJ1-5; maybe TRBD1 (5 bases). The V gene's germline CDR1 is LNHNV and CDR2 YYDKDF (reference sequence). The CDR3 is 15 amino acids. V was shortened by 0 bases and J by 6 bases, with 12 bases between the two germline ends. CDR3 in amino acids: CATSRDHSGIQPQHF. In DNA, the CDR3 is TGTGCCACCAGCAGAGATCATTCAGGGATTCAGCCCCAGCATTTT. Drawing the rest from reference TRBV15 and TRBJ1-5, the complete variable domain is DAMVIQNPRYQVTQFGKPVTLSCSQTLNHNVMYWYQQKSSQAPKLLFHYYDKDFNNEADTPDNFQSRRPNTSFCFLDIRSPGLGDTAMYLCATSRDHSGIQPQHFGDGTRLSIL.

The V gene is TRBV27, the J gene TRBJ2-7; the D is unclear. The germline gives CDR1 MNHEY, CDR2 SMNVEV (reference sequence). Trimming removed 4 bases at V and 2 bases at J, with 15 bases between. The CDR3 runs 15 residues. The CDR3 bases are TGTGCCAGCAGTTCGTACATACTACGACCCTACGAGCAGTACTTC. Protein sequence: CASSSYILRPYEQYF.

This clone was seen just once. V gene TRBV7-9 combines with J gene TRBJ2-2; TRBD2 matches 10 bases. The CDR3 runs to 16 residues. J was trimmed by 2 bases and V by 4 bases; bases with no gene match: 4. Germline V gene lookup returns CDR1 SEHNR and CDR2 FQNEAQ (reference sequence). In DNA, the CDR3 is TGTGCCAGCAGCTCTTTAGCGGGAGGAAACACCGGGGAGCTGTTTTTT. This codes for CASSSLAGGNTGELFF.

This chain joins TRBV6-1 and TRBJ1-5; 12 bases align to TRBD1. V dropped 6 bases and J dropped 6; count of bases not matched to a gene: 6. The CDR3 covers 15 residues. CDR1 is MNHNS, CDR2 SASEGT, per germline. Written as DNA, the CDR3 is TGTGCCAGCAGAACCGGGACAGGGGGCAGTCAGCCCCAGCATTTT. This encodes CASRTGTGGSQPQHF.

The chain uses TRBV6-4 and TRBJ1-6, with D possibly being TRBD1 (6 bases). Looked up from germline, CDR1 is MRHNA and CDR2 is SNTAGT. The CDR3 sequence is 15 residues long. V was cut by 6 bases and J by 5 bases, with 14 bases left in between. In nucleotides, the CDR3 is TGTGCCAGCAGATTCCAAGGGGGGGATAATTCACCCCTCCACTTT. Translated, it gives CASRFQGGDNSPLHF.

This chain links TRBV4-1 with TRBJ2-5; 10 bases match TRBD2. V was clipped by 4 bases and J by 5 bases; unmatched bases: 7. Germline V gene data show CDR1 as MGHRA and CDR2 as YSYEKL. The CDR3 is 15 residues long. CDR3 protein: CASSLSGGAVETQYF. The DNA for the CDR3 is TGCGCCAGCAGCCTCAGCGGGGGGGCCGTGGAGACCCAGTACTTC.